This T cell receptor (beta chain) was captured by sequencing in a study of blood T cell repertoires in COVID-19. Which cohort a participant joined came from the clinical history participants gave. A case of COVID-19 had been met by exposed participants within 2 weeks before study entry. In the authors' workflow: Amplifying reference gene primers gave estimates of nucleated cell counts. TCRdb keeps only in-frame clones here, not all; method: immunoSEQ multiplex PCR. V, J and clone size are taken as reported in that table, and D and trimming were inferred from the DNA itself. The sample holds roughly 250,000 clones, over 75% seen once. The CDR3 has 15 residues. The germline V gene has CDR1 MNHEY and CDR2 SMNVEV (reference sequence). Trimming cost V 0 bases and J 5 bases; bases outside gene matches: 3.

The chain couples TRBV27 to TRBJ2-2; 7 bases are a match to TRBD1. This clonotype originated in a woman in her thirties or forties who had been exposed to COVID-19. The sample consisted of PBMCs or T cells enriched from blood (not recorded which). CDR3 DNA sequence: TGTGCCAGCAGTTTATCACAGGGGTCGACCGGGGAGCTGTTTTTT. Amino acids: CASSLSQGSTGELFF.